This is a list of T cell receptor beta chains from one sample in a study of cytomegalovirus exposure and HLA in healthy donors. Produced via immunoSEQ multiplex PCR; TCRdb's table is partial and in-frame only. This repertoire includes more than 45,000 clones. The source material was PBMCs. The receptors originated from a woman aged 40-49 years in good health and CMV-seronegative. The CDR3 runs from the conserved cysteine through the conserved F or W. A D gene is named only where the DNA matches it firmly. Clone size is shown for a subset of rows, as once, few, many or a class of expanded clone.

abundance	v_gene	j_gene	d_gene	CDR3nt	CDR3aa
NA	TRBV20-1	TRBJ2-3	NA	TGCAGTGCTAGCTTCGGAGATACGCAGTATTTT	CSASFGDTQYF
NA	TRBV6-5	TRBJ1-2	TRBD1	TGTGCCAGCAGTAGGACAGGGGAAAACTATGGCTACACCTTC	CASSRTGENYGYTF
medium-sized	TRBV7-2	TRBJ2-2	NA	TGTGCCAGCAGCCCCCGATCTAGCACCGGGGAGCTGTTTTTT	CASSPRSSTGELFF
NA	TRBV28	TRBJ1-2	NA	TGTGCCAGCAGTTCCCCCCACCTCGGACAGAACTATGGCTACACCTTC	CASSSPHLGQNYGYTF
NA	TRBV20-1	TRBJ1-2	NA	TGCAGTGCTCTCCTTTACTATGGCTACACCTTC	CSALLYYGYTF
NA	TRBV4-2	TRBJ2-5	NA	TGTGCCAGCAGCCAAGATTCGGGACTGGGATCCGAGACCCAGTACTTC	CASSQDSGLGSETQYF
NA	TRBV2	TRBJ2-3	NA	TGTGCCAGCAGTAGAGCTGGTCCTAGCACAGATACGCAGTATTTT	CASSRAGPSTDTQYF
NA	TRBV6-5	TRBJ2-1	TRBD1	TGTGCCAGCAGCCACGACAGGGAGAGGGAGCAGTTCTTC	CASSHDREREQFF
NA	TRBV18	TRBJ2-2	TRBD1	TGTGCCAGCTCACCCATGGACAGGGAACTTAACCCCGGGGAGCTGTTTTTT	CASSPMDRELNPGELFF
NA	TRBV12-5	TRBJ1-5	NA	TGTGCTAGTCAGGACAATAGCAATCAGCCCCAGCATTTT	CASQDNSNQPQHF
NA	TRBV6-5	TRBJ2-5	NA	TGTGCCAGCAGTTACTCGGCAGGGGTGGGGGAGACCCAGTACTTC	CASSYSAGVGETQYF
NA	TRBV29-1	TRBJ2-1	TRBD1	TGCAGCGTTGAAGATAGTGGGGGATTGGGGACAGGAAGCTCCTACAATGAGCAGTTCTTC	CSVEDSGGLGTGSSYNEQFF
NA	TRBV12-2	TRBJ1-2	NA	TGTGCAAGTCGCTTAGCGAATCCGAACAGGAGAACTAACTATGGCTACACCTTC	CASRLANPNRRTNYGYTF
NA	TRBV6-6	TRBJ1-5	NA	TGTGCCAGCAGTTACAGCAATAGCAATCAGCCCCAGCATTTT	CASSYSNSNQPQHF
NA	TRBV7-8	TRBJ1-5	TRBD1	TGTGCCAGCAGCTTCGCCTCCGGGACAGTCAATCAGCCCCAGCATTTT	CASSFASGTVNQPQHF
NA	TRBV7-7	TRBJ2-1	TRBD1	TGTGCTAGCAGCTCGATACAGGGGGCCTACAATGAGCAGTTCTTC	CASSSIQGAYNEQFF
NA	TRBV5-1	TRBJ1-2	TRBD1	TGCGCCAGCAGCCCTGGACAGGGCTCTAACTATGGCTACACCTTC	CASSPGQGSNYGYTF
NA	TRBV5-1	TRBJ1-4	NA	TGCGCCAGCAGCTTTGGACAGACTAATGAAAAACTGTTTTTT	CASSFGQTNEKLFF
NA	TRBV7-8	TRBJ2-6	NA	TGTGCCAGCAGTTCAGGGCGGTTACTATCTGGGGCCAACGTCCTGACTTTC	CASSSGRLLSGANVLTF
NA	TRBV4-1	TRBJ1-2	NA	TGCGCCAGCAGCCAAGTATCGGACACAGTGGGCGGCTACACCTTC	CASSQVSDTVGGYTF
NA	TRBV4-1	TRBJ2-7	NA	TGCGCCAGCAGCCAAGACGATACGAGGGCCTACGAGCAGTACTTC	CASSQDDTRAYEQYF
NA	TRBV29-1	TRBJ2-3	NA	TGCAGCGTTGATCCCGGGGTGGGAACAGATACGCAGTATTTT	CSVDPGVGTDTQYF
NA	TRBV30	TRBJ2-6	NA	TGTGCCTGGTCCCTCTCCGGGGCCAACGTCCTGACTTTC	CAWSLSGANVLTF
NA	TRBV19	TRBJ1-4	NA	TGTGCCAGTAGTCCCTACAGGGCCATCGAAAAACTGTTTTTT	CASSPYRAIEKLFF
NA	TRBV5-1	TRBJ2-6	NA	TGCGCCAGCAGCTTTGAGGGTGGGGCCAACGTCCTGACTTTC	CASSFEGGANVLTF
NA	TRBV4-1	TRBJ2-7	TRBD2	TGCGCCAGCAGCCAATTTGGGACTAGCGATTGGGAGCAGTACTTC	CASSQFGTSDWEQYF
NA	TRBV18	TRBJ1-2	TRBD1	TGTGCCAGCTCACCCCAAACCGGGACAGGGGCTGGTGGCTACACCTTC	CASSPQTGTGAGGYTF
NA	TRBV13	TRBJ1-2	TRBD1	TGTGCCAGCAGCTCGGGACAGGGAGTAATTCGCTACACCTTC	CASSSGQGVIRYTF
NA	TRBV14	TRBJ1-2	TRBD1	TGTGCCAGCAGCCAAGGACAGGGGTATGGCTACACCTTC	CASSQGQGYGYTF
NA	TRBV7-9	TRBJ1-2	TRBD1	TGTGCCAGCAGCCTGGGACAGGGTGTACTCTGGTCCTATGGCTACACCTTC	CASSLGQGVLWSYGYTF
NA	TRBV4-3	TRBJ1-2	NA	TGCGCCAGCAGCCGAGGCGACTTAGCCCGTGGCTACACCTTC	CASSRGDLARGYTF
NA	TRBV6-5	TRBJ1-2	TRBD1	TGTGCCAGCAGTTACCTTCCCGGGACAGGGAGCGGCTACACCTTC	CASSYLPGTGSGYTF
NA	TRBV19	TRBJ2-2	NA	TGTGCCAGTACCCTGGCCCCGGGGACCGGGGAGCTGTTTTTT	CASTLAPGTGELFF
NA	TRBV19	TRBJ2-7	TRBD1	TGTGCCAGTAGTATAAAGGGGGCTGGCGAGCAGTACTTC	CASSIKGAGEQYF
NA	TRBV18	TRBJ2-5	TRBD2	TGTGCCAGCTCACCACGAGCGGGGGGCCAAGAGACCCAGTACTTC	CASSPRAGGQETQYF
NA	TRBV5-8	TRBJ2-1	TRBD1	TGTGCCAGCAGCACGTTAGGGACAGGGTACAATGAGCAGTTCTTC	CASSTLGTGYNEQFF
NA	TRBV7-2	TRBJ2-1	NA	TGTGCCAGCAGCGAGTACAATGAGCAGTTCTTC	CASSEYNEQFF
NA	TRBV23-1	TRBJ1-1	TRBD1	TGCGCCAGCAGTCAATCGCGGAGGGTTGGGACAGGGGGGAAGAACACTGAAGCTTTCTTT	CASSQSRRVGTGGKNTEAFF
NA	TRBV7-2	TRBJ2-2	NA	TGTGCCAGCAGCCAAAACGCGAGGGCGAACACCGGGGAGCTGTTTTTT	CASSQNARANTGELFF
NA	TRBV7-3	TRBJ1-5	NA	TGTGCCAGCAGCTTAGTTGAGGGACAGCCCCAGCATTTT	CASSLVEGQPQHF
NA	TRBV4-1	TRBJ1-2	NA	TGCGCCAGCAGCCAAGAAACAGCCACTTTCTATGGCTACACCTTC	CASSQETATFYGYTF
NA	TRBV30	TRBJ1-5	NA	TGTGCCGGGAGTCGAGGTTCTAATAGCAATCAGCCCCAGCATTTT	CAGSRGSNSNQPQHF
NA	TRBV5-1	TRBJ1-1	TRBD1	TGCGCCAGCAGCTCCGGACAGGGGGCTTTGACTGAAGCTTTCTTT	CASSSGQGALTEAFF
NA	TRBV30	TRBJ1-1	NA	TGTGCCTGGAGGGTTACAGGGTCTGAAGCTTTCTTT	CAWRVTGSEAFF
NA	TRBV2	TRBJ2-5	TRBD2	TGTGCCAGCAGTGGACTAGCTGGAGAGACCCAGTACTTC	CASSGLAGETQYF